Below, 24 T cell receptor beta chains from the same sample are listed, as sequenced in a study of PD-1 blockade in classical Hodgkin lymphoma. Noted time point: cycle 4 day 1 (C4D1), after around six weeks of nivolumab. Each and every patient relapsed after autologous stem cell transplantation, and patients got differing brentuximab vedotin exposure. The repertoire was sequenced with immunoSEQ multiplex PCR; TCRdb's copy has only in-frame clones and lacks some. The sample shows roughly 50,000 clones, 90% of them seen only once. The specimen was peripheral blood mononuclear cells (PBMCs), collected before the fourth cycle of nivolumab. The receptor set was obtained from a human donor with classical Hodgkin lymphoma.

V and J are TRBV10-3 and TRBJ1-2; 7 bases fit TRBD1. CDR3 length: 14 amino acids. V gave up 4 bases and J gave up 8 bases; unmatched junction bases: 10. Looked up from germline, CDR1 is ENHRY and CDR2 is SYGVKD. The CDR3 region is CAISGAGTAPGYTF. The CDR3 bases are TGTGCCATCAGTGGGGCCGGGACAGCCCCCGGCTACACCTTC.

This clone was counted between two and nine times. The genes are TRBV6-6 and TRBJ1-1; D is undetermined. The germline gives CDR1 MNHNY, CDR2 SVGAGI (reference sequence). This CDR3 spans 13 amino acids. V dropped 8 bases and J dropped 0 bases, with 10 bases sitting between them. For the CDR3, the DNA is TGTGCCAGCGGTGCCATATTGAACACTGAAGCTTTCTTT. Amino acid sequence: CASGAILNTEAFF.

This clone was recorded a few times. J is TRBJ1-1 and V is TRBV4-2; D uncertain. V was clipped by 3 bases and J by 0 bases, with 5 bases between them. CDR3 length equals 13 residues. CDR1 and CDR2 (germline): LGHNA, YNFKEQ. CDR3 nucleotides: TGTGCCAGCAGCCATGGGGTGAACACTGAAGCTTTCTTT. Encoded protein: CASSHGVNTEAFF.

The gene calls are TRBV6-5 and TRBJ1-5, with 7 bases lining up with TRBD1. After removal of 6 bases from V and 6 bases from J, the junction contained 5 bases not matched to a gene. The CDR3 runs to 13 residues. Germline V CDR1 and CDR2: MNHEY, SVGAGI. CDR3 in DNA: TGTGCCAGCAGGGGACAGACTGGTCAGCCCCAGCATTTT. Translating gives CASRGQTGQPQHF.

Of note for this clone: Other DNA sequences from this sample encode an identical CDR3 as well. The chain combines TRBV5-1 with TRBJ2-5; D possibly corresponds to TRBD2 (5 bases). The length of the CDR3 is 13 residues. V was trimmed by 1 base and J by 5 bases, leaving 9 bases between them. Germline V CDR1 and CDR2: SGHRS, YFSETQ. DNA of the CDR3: TGCGCCAGCAGCTTGTTCGAGCGGGAGACCCAGTACTTC. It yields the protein CASSLFERETQYF.

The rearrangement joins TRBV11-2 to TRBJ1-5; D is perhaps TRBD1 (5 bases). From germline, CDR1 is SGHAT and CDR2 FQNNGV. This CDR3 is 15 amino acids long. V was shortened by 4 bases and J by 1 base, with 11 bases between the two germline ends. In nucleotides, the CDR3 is TGTGCCAGCAGCTCAAGGTCAGGGAGCAATCAGCCCCAGCATTTT. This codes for CASSSRSGSNQPQHF.

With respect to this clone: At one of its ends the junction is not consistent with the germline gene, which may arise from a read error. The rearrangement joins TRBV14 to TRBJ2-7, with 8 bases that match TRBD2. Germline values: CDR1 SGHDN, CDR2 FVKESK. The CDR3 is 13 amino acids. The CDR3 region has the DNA TGTGCCAGCAGTTACCAGCGAAGCGGGAGTCAGCGATTC. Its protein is CASSYQRSGSQRF.

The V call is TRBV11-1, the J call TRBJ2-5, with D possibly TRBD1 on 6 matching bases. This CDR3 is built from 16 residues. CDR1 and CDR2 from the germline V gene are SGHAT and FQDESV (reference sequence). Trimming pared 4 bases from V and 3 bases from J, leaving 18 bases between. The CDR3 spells CASSSGHGGLKETQYF. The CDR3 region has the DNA TGTGCCAGCAGCTCGGGACATGGGGGCCTAAAAGAGACCCAGTACTTC.

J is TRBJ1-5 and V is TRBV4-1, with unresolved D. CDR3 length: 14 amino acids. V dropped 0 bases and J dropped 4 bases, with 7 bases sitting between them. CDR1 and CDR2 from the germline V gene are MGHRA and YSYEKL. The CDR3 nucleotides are TGCGCCAGCAGCCAAGAAGGAACGAATCAGCCCCAGCATTTT. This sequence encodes CASSQEGTNQPQHF.

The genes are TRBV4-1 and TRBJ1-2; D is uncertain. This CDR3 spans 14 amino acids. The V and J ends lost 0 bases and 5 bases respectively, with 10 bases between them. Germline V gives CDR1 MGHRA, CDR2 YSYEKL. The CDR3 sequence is CASSQEAGRYGYTF. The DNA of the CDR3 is TGCGCCAGCAGCCAAGAGGCAGGCCGGTATGGCTACACCTTC.

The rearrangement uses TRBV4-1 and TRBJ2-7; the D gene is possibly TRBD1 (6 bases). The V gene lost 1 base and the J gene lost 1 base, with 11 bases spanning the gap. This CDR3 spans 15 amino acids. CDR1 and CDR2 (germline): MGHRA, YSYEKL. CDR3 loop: CASSQGTVPSYEQYF. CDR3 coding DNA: TGCGCCAGCAGCCAAGGGACAGTCCCTTCCTACGAGCAGTACTTC.

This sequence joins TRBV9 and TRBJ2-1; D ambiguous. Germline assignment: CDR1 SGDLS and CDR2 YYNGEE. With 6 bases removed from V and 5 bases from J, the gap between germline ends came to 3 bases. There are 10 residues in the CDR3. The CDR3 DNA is TGTGCCAGCAACGACAATGAGCAGTTCTTC. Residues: CASNDNEQFF.

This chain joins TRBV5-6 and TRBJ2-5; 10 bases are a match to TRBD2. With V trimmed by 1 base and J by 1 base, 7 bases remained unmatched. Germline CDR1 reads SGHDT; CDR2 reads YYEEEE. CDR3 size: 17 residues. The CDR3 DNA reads TGTGCCAGCAGCTTGTTTTTGAGGACTAGCGGCCAAGAGACCCAGTACTTC. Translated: CASSLFLRTSGQETQYF.

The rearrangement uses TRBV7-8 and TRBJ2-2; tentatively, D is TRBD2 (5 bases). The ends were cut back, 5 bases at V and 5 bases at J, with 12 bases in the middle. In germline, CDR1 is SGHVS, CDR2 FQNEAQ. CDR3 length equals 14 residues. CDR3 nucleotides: TGTGCCAGCAGCCCGGAGCTAGCTACCGGGGAGCTGTTTTTT. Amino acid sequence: CASSPELATGELFF. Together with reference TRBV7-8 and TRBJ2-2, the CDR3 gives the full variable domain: GAGVSQSPRYKVAKRGQDVALRCDPISGHVSLFWYQQALGQGPEFLTYFQNEAQLDKSGLPSDRFFAERPEGSVSTLKIQRTQQEDSAVYLCASSPELATGELFFGEGSRLTVL.

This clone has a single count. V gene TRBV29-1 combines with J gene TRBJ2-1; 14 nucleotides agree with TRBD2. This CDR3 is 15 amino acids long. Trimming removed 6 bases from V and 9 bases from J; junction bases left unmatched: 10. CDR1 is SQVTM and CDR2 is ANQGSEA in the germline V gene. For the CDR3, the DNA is TGCAGCGTAGAGACTAGCGGGAGGGCCAGGGGTGAGCAGTTCTTC. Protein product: CSVETSGRARGEQFF.

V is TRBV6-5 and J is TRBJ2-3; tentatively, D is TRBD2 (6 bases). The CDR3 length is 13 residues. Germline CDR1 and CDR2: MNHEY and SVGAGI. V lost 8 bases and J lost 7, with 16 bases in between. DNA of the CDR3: TGTGCCAGCTTCGACGGGAGTGCCTATACGCAGTATTTT. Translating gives CASFDGSAYTQYF.

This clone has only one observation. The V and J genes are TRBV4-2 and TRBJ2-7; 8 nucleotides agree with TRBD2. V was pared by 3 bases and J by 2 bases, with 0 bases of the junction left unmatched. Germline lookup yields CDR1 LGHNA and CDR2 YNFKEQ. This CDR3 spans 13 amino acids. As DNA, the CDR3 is TGTGCCAGCAGCCAGGGACTAGCCTACGAGCAGTACTTC. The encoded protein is CASSQGLAYEQYF.

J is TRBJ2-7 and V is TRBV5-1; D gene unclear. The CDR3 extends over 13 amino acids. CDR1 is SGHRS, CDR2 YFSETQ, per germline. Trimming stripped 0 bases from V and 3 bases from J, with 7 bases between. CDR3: CASSLAANYEQYF. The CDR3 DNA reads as TGCGCCAGCAGCTTGGCGGCTAACTACGAGCAGTACTTC.

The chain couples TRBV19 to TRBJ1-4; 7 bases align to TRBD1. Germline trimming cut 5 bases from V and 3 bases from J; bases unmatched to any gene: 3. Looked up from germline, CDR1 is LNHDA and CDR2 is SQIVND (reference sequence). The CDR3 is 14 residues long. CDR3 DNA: TGTGCCAGTAGTCGACAGGGAGCTAATGAAAAACTGTTTTTT. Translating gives CASSRQGANEKLFF.

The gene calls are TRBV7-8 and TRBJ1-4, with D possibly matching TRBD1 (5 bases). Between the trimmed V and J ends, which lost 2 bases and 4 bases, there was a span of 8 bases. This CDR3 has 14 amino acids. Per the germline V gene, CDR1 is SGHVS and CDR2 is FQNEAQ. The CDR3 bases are TGTGCCAGCAGCTTATTCGGGGGTAATGAAAAACTGTTTTTT. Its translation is CASSLFGGNEKLFF.

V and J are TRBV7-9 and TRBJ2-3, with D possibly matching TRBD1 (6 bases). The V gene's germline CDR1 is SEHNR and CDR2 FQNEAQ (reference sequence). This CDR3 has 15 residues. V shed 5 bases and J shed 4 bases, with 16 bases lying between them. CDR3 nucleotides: TGTGCCAGCAGCCCCCCGCGGGCAGGGGCAGATACGCAGTATTTT. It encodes CASSPPRAGADTQYF.

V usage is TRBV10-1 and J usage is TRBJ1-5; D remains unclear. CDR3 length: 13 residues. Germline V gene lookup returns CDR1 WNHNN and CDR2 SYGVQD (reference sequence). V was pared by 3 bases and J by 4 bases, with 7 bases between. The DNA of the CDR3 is TGCGCCAGCAGTGATGACCCTAATCAGCCCCAGCATTTT. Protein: CASSDDPNQPQHF.

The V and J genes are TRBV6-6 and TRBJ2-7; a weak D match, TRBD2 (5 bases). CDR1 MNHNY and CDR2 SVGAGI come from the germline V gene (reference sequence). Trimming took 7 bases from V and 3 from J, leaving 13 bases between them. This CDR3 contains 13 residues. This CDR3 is CASISSGLYEQYF. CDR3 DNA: TGTGCCAGCATCTCCAGCGGCCTCTACGAGCAGTACTTC.

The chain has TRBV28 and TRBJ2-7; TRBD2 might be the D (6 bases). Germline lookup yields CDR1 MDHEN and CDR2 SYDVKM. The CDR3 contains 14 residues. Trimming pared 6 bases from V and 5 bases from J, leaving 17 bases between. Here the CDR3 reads CASRMHGGGNEQYF. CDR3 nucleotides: TGTGCCAGCAGAATGCACGGTGGGGGGAACGAGCAGTACTTC.